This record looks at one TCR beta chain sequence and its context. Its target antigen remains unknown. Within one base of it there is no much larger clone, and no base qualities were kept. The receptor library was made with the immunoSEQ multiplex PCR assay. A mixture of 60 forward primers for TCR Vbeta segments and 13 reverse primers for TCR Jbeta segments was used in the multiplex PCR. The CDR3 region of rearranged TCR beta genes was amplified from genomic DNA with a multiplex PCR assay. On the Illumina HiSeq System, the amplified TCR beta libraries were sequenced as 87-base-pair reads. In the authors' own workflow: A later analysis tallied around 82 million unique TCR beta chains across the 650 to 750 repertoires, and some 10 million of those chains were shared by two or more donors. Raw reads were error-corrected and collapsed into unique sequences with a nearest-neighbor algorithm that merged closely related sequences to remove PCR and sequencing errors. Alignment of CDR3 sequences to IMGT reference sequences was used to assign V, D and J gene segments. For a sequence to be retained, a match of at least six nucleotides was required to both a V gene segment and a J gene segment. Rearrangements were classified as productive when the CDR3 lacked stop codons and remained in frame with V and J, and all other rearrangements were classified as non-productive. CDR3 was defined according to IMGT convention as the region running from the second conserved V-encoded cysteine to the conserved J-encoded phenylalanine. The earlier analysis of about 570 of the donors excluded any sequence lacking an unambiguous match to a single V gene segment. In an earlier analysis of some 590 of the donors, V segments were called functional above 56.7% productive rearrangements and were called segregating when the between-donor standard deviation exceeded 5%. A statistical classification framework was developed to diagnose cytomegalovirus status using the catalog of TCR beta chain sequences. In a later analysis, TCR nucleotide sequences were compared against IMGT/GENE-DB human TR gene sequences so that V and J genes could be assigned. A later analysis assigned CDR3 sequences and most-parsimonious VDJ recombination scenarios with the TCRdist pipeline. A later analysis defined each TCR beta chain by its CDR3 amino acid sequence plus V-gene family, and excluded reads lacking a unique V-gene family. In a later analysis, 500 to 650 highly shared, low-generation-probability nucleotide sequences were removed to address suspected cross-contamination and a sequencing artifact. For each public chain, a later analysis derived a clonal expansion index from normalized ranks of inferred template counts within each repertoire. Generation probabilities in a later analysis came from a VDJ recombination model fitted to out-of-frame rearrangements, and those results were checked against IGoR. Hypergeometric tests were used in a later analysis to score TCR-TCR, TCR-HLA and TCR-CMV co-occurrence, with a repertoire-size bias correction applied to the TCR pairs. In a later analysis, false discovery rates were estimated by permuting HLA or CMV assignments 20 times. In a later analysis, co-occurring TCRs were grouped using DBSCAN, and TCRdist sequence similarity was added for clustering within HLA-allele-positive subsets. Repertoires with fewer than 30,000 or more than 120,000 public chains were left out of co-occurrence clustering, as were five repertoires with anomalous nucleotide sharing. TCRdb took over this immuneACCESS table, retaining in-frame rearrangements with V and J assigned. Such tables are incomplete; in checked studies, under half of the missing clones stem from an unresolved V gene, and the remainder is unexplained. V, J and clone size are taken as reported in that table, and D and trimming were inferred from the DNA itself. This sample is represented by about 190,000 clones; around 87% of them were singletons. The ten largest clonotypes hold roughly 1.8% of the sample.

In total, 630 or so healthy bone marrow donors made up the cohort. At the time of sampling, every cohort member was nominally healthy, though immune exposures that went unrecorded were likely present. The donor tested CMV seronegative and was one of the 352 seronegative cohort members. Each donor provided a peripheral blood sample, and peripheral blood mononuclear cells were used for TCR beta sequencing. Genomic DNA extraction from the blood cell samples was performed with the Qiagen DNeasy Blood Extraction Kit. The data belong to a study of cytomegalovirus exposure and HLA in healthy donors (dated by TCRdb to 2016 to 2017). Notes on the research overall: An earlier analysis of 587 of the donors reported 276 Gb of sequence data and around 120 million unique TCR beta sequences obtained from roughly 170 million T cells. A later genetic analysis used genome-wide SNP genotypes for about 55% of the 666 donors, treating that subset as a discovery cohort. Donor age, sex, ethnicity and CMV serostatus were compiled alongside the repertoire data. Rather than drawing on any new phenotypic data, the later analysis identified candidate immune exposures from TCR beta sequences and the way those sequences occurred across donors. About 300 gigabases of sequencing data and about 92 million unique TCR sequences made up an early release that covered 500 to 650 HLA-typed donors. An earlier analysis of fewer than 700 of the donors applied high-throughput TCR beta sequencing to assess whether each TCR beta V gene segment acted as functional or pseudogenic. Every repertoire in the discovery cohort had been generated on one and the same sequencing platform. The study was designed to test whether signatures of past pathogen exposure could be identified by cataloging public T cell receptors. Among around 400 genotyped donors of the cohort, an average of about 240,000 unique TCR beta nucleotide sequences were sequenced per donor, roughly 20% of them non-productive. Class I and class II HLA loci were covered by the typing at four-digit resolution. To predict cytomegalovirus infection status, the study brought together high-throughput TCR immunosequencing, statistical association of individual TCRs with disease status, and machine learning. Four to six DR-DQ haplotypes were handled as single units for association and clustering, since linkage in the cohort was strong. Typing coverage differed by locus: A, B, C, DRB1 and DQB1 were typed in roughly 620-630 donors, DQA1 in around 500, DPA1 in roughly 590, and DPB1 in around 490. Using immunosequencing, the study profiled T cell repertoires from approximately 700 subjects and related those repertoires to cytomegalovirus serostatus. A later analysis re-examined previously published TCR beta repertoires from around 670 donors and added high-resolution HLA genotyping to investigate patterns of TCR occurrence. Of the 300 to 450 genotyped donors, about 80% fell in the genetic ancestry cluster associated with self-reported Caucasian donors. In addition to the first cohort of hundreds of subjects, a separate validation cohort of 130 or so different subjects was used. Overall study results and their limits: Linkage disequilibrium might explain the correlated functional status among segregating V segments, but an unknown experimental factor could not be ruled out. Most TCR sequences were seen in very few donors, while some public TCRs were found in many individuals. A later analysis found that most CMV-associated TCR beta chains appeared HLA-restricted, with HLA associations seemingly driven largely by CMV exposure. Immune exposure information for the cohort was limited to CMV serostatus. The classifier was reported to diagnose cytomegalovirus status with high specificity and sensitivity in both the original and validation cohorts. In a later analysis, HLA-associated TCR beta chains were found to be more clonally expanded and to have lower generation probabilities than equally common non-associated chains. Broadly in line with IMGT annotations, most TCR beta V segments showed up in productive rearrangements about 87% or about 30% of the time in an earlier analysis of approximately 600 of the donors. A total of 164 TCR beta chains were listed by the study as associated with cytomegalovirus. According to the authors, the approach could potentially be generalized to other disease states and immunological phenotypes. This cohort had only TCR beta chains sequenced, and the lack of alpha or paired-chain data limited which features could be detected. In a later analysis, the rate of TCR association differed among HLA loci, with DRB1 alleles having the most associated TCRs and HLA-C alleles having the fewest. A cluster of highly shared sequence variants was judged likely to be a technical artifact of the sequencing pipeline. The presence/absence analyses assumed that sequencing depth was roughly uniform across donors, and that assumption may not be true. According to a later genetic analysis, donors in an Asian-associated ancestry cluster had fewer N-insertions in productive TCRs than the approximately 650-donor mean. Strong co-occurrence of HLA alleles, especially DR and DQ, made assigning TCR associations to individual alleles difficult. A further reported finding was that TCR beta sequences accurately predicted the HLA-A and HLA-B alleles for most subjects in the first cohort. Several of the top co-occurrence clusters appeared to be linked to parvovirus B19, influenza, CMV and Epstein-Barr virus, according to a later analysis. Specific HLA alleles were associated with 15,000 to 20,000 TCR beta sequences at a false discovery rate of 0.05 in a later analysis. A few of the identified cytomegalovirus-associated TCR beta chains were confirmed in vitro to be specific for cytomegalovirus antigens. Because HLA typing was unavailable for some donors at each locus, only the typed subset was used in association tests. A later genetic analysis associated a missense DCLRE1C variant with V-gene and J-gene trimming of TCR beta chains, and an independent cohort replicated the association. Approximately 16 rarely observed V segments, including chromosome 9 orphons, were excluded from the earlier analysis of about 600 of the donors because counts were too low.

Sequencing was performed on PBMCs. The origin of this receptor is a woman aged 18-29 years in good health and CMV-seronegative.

This receptor carries the CDR3 CASSLGLAGGSTDTQYF. The base sequence is TGCGCCAGCAGCTTGGGGCTAGCGGGGGGGAGCACAGATACGCAGTATTTT. Here the chain combines TRBV5-1 and TRBJ2-3; TRBD2 agrees with 12 junctional bases. CDR1 and CDR2, per the germline V gene, are SGHRS and YFSETQ. Germline trimming amounts to 0 bases on V and 0 bases on J, with 2 as the count of junction bases outside the gene matches. The CDR3 measures 17 amino acids from cysteine to phenylalanine. The DNA shown is the 51-base CDR3, in frame from base 1.